The clone carrying this T cell receptor (beta chain) was detected ten times or more. This may be a read error: a much more frequent sequence differs by one nucleotide. The CDR3 loop spans 13 amino acids. The germline gives CDR1 LNHNV, CDR2 YYDKDF (reference sequence). Amplified material comprised TCR beta CDR3 regions derived from RNA transcripts. Investigators did first-round RT-PCR with HTBI primers, then second-round multiplex PCR. TCRdb fed the multiplex PCR reads into MiXCR, producing one record per CDR3 protein. The sample consists of 300,000 to 400,000 distinct CDR3 sequences, 17% of them appearing once. The study excluded patients with other autoimmune diseases, uncontrolled infections, pregnancy or lactation. Orbital computed tomography and thyroid ultrasound, along with TRAb, serum thyroxine and clinical symptoms, underpinned diagnosis. This entry comes from a study of Graves' ophthalmopathy and Graves' hyperthyroidism.

The chain recombines TRBV15 with TRBJ2-5; 9 bases line up with TRBD1. The sample consisted of peripheral blood. The sequence was obtained from an adult man with Graves' ophthalmopathy. The CDR3 DNA reads TGTGTCACCAGCAGAGACAGGGGGGAGACCCAGTACTTC. Its protein product is CVTSRDRGETQYF.